Reported below is one T cell receptor beta chain. The antigen remains unidentified. The entry originates in a study of T cells in Graves' hyperthyroidism and ophthalmopathy. Trimming removed 2 bases from V and 1 base from J, with 8 bases in between. The CDR3 covers 14 residues. Germline V CDR1 and CDR2: SGHNT, YENEEA. Regarding the study as a whole: Ophthalmopathy could be told apart from stable hyperthyroidism with a 13 V-J model. Progression to ophthalmopathy was predicted a median of about 6.6 months early.

The source material, RNA transcripts, was used to amplify TCR beta CDR3 regions. The TCR CDR3 was amplified in a first-round RT-PCR using the HTBI primer set. A single record per CDR3 protein comes from TCRdb applying MiXCR to the multiplex PCR reads. The sample contains a few hundred thousand distinct CDR3 sequences, approximately 48% of which appear only once. This chain connects TRBV11-3 to TRBJ1-1; D remains unclear. The sample consisted of peripheral blood or thyroid tissue (not recorded which). This sequence was found in an adult woman with Graves' disease, either hyperthyroidism or ophthalmopathy (not recorded which). CDR3 in DNA: TGTGCCAGCAGCTTATTCAGTTCGAACACTGAAGCTTTCTTT. The encoded protein is CASSLFSSNTEAFF. The whole variable domain, filled in from reference TRBV11-3 and TRBJ1-1, reads EAGVVQSPRYKIIEKKQPVAFWCNPISGHNTLYWYLQNLGQGPELLIRYENEEAVDDSQLPKDRFSAERLKGVDSTLKIQPAELGDSAVYLCASSLFSSNTEAFFGQGTRLTVV.